This T cell receptor beta chain emerged from a study of T cells in Graves' hyperthyroidism and ophthalmopathy. TCR beta CDR3 sequences were amplified from RNA transcripts. An initial round of RT-PCR targeting the TCR CDR3 relied on the HTBI primer set. TCRdb recomputed calls from the multiplex PCR reads with MiXCR, one row per CDR3 protein. This sample carries more than 350,000 distinct CDR3 sequences, about 15% of them seen once, and the ten largest clones take around 20%. This clonotype showed up many times. Patients affected by ophthalmopathy presented a Clinical Activity Score of at least 3, a NOSPECS grade of at least 4, and disease duration below 3 months. Diagnostic decisions used clinical symptoms, serum thyroxine and TRAb, thyroid ultrasound and orbital computed tomography. Fresh peripheral blood, roughly 10 ml, was the source of the PBMCs. This clonotype originated in an older woman with Graves' ophthalmopathy. Sequencing used blood.

CDR3 protein: CASKVSGANVLTF. The CDR3 nucleotides read TGTGCCAGCAAGGTCTCTGGGGCCAACGTCCTGACTTTC. The chain couples TRBV2 to TRBJ2-6, with unresolved D. The CDR3 covers 13 residues. Germline-derived CDR1 and CDR2 are SNHLY and FYNNEI. Trimming removed 7 bases at V and 0 bases at J, with 4 bases between.